Below are 23 T cell receptor beta chains sequenced from a single sample in a study of CD8 T cells in Susac syndrome. Random hexamers were used to reverse transcribe an amount of roughly 0.5 to 1 ug RNA. TCRdb re-called the immunoSEQ multiplex PCR reads through MiXCR, storing one row per CDR3 protein. The repertoire holds about 140,000 distinct CDR3 sequences, with 95% as singletons. The material sequenced was CD8+ T cells from PBMCs. These receptors were collected from a human donor with Susac syndrome.

The chain employs TRBV6-5 and TRBJ2-7; D possibly corresponds to TRBD2 (5 bases). The CDR3 has 15 amino acids. Germline loops: CDR1 MNHEY, CDR2 SVGAGI. Trimming removed 2 bases at V and 6 bases at J, with 17 bases between. CDR3 sequence reads: CASSYTGELVSEQYF. In nucleotides, the CDR3 is TGTGCCAGCAGTTACACCGGTGAACTAGTCTCCGAGCAGTACTTC.

This clonotype appeared a single time. V usage is TRBV13 and J usage is TRBJ2-5; 9 bases match TRBD1. Germline CDR1 and CDR2: PRHDT and FYEKMQ (reference sequence). The CDR3 extends over 16 amino acids. V shed 4 bases, J shed 2 bases, and the junction held 8 bases outside the gene matches. CDR3: CASSSRQGDIQETQYF. Here the CDR3 DNA reads TGTGCCAGCAGCTCCCGACAGGGGGATATTCAAGAGACCCAGTACTTC.

CDR3 nucleotide sequence: TGCAGCGTTGACGGCAGGGTTACGGATGGCTACACCTTC. Translated, it gives CSVDGRVTDGYTF. The chain links TRBV29-1 to TRBJ1-2, with D possibly being TRBD1 (5 bases). The germline V gene encodes CDR1 SQVTM and CDR2 ANQGSEA. CDR3 length: 13 amino acids. Between the trimmed V and J ends, which lost 3 bases and 6 bases, there was a span of 14 bases.

The rearrangement uses TRBV7-9 and TRBJ2-1; D call uncertain. CDR3 length: 13 amino acids. Trimming removed 4 bases from V and 8 bases from J, with 12 bases in between. Germline V gives CDR1 SEHNR, CDR2 FQNEAQ (reference sequence). The CDR3 bases are TGTGCCAGCAGCTCCCGGGCGACGGATGAGCAGTTCTTC. It encodes CASSSRATDEQFF.

The J gene is TRBJ2-5, the V gene TRBV13; 7 nucleotides match TRBD2. J gave up 1 base and V 3 bases, and 5 bases lay outside the gene matches. CDR1 is PRHDT, CDR2 FYEKMQ, per germline (reference sequence). CDR3 size: 15 residues. As DNA, the CDR3 is TGTGCCAGCAGCTTGGCTAGCGGTCTCCAAGAGACCCAGTACTTC. It is translated as CASSLASGLQETQYF.

The chain uses TRBV9 and TRBJ2-7; no reliable D call. Trimming removed 4 bases at V and 1 base at J, with 12 bases between. The CDR3 is made up of 14 amino acids. Germline values: CDR1 SGDLS, CDR2 YYNGEE. The CDR3 sequence is CASSPVLDSYEQYF. In DNA form, the CDR3 reads TGTGCCAGCAGCCCCGTTTTAGATTCCTACGAGCAGTACTTC.

The chain carries TRBV24-1 and TRBJ2-3; 10 bases map to TRBD2. The CDR3 is made up of 14 amino acids. Germline values: CDR1 KGHDR, CDR2 SFDVKD. With 7 bases clipped from V and 0 bases from J, the junction kept 0 bases outside the gene matches. This CDR3 is CATRTSGSTDTQYF. CDR3 in DNA: TGTGCCACCAGGACTAGCGGGAGCACAGATACGCAGTATTTT.

This chain uses TRBV24-1 with TRBJ2-5; TRBD2 matches 11 bases. V was pared by 3 bases and J by 3 bases, with 5 bases of the junction left unmatched. The length of the CDR3 is 16 residues. Germline V gene data show CDR1 as KGHDR and CDR2 as SFDVKD. This CDR3 is CATSDPMTSGEETQYF. CDR3 nucleotide sequence: TGTGCCACCAGTGATCCGATGACTAGCGGGGAAGAGACCCAGTACTTC.

The rearrangement joins TRBV7-9 to TRBJ2-3; 10 bases line up with TRBD2. Germline V gene lookup returns CDR1 SEHNR and CDR2 FQNEAQ (reference sequence). V shed 5 bases, J shed 4 bases, and the junction held 9 bases outside the gene matches. This CDR3 region has 16 residues. CDR3 nucleotides: TGTGCCAGCAGCCACGATAGCGGGAGGAAGGCAGATACGCAGTATTTT. Amino acids: CASSHDSGRKADTQYF. Full variable domain (missing parts from reference TRBV7-9 and TRBJ2-3): DTGVSQNPRHKITKRGQNVTFRCDPISEHNRLYWYRQTLGQGPEFLTYFQNEAQLEKSRLLSDRFSAERPKGSFSTLEIQRTEQGDSAMYLCASSHDSGRKADTQYFGPGTRLTVL.

The chain employs TRBV13 and TRBJ2-7; TRBD2 aligns across 8 bases. This CDR3 has 15 amino acids. Germline lookup yields CDR1 PRHDT and CDR2 FYEKMQ (reference sequence). V was pared by 3 bases and J by 2 bases, with 6 bases of the junction left unmatched. DNA of the CDR3: TGTGCCAGCAGCTTCACAGCGGGAGTCACCTACGAGCAGTACTTC. Its protein product is CASSFTAGVTYEQYF.

This rearrangement joins TRBV29-1 to TRBJ2-1; D remains ambiguous. From germline, CDR1 is SQVTM and CDR2 ANQGSEA. V was cut by 7 bases and J by 8 bases, with 15 bases left in between. CDR3 length: 12 amino acids. The CDR3 nucleotides are TGCAGCGGGCGCGCACCCGGCCATGAGCAGTTCTTC. Its translation: CSGRAPGHEQFF.

The chain couples TRBV27 to TRBJ1-1; D not resolved. Trimming cost V 3 bases and J 1 base, with 6 bases left between them. The CDR3 is made up of 13 amino acids. CDR1 is MNHEY, CDR2 SMNVEV, per germline (reference sequence). DNA for the CDR3: TGTGCCAGCAGTTTGAACGAGAACACTGAAGCTTTCTTT. It is translated as CASSLNENTEAFF.

This clonotype appeared once. The V gene is TRBV9, the J gene TRBJ2-2, with TRBD1 matching 7 bases. Germline loops: CDR1 SGDLS, CDR2 YYNGEE. After removal of 4 bases from V and 4 bases from J, the junction contained 13 bases not matched to a gene. This CDR3 region has 17 residues. The CDR3 sequence is CASSSPRDRGSTGELFF. CDR3 DNA: TGTGCCAGCAGCTCCCCTCGGGACAGAGGGAGCACCGGGGAGCTGTTTTTT.

V gene TRBV25-1 combines with J gene TRBJ2-1; TRBD2 aligns across 10 bases. From germline, CDR1 is MGHDK and CDR2 SYGVNS. The V segment lost 0 bases and the J segment 8 bases; nucleotides outside the gene matches: 13. CDR3 length: 18 amino acids. CDR3 loop: CASSEYYVRLAGAHEQFF. In DNA, the CDR3 is TGTGCCAGCAGTGAATATTATGTCAGGCTAGCGGGAGCCCATGAGCAGTTCTTC. The whole variable domain, filled in from reference TRBV25-1 and TRBJ2-1, reads EADIYQTPRYLVIGTGKKITLECSQTMGHDKMYWYQQDPGMELHLIHYSYGVNSTEKGDLSSESTVSRIRTEHFPLTLESARPSHTSQYLCASSEYYVRLAGAHEQFFGPGTRLTVL.

J is TRBJ2-1 and V is TRBV30, with 11 bases identical to TRBD1. The ends lost 3 bases at V and 3 bases at J; junction bases unmatched: 4. The CDR3 runs 15 residues. From germline, CDR1 is GTSNPN and CDR2 SVGIG (reference sequence). The CDR3 bases are TGTGCCTGGAGAGAGGGACAGGGGGACTACAATGAGCAGTTCTTC. Encoded protein: CAWREGQGDYNEQFF.

The chain recombines TRBV27 with TRBJ1-2; 8 nucleotides align to TRBD1. V lost 3 bases to trimming and J lost 8 bases; unmatched junction nucleotides: 5. Germline V CDR1 and CDR2: MNHEY, SMNVEV (reference sequence). This CDR3 region has 13 residues. The CDR3 DNA follows: TGTGCCAGCAGTTTGACAGGGGTCGGGGGCTACACCTTC. The encoded protein is CASSLTGVGGYTF.

Concerning this clonotype itself: The germline gene is not matched at one end of the junction; a read error may be the cause. The V gene is TRBV9, the J gene TRBJ2-5; D might be TRBD1 (5 bases). Germline-derived CDR1 and CDR2 are SGDLS and YYNGEE. There are 12 residues in the CDR3. CDR3 coding DNA: TGTGCCAGCAGCGTAGGGACAAAGTCCCAGGTCTTC. Its translation is CASSVGTKSQVF.

This rearrangement joins TRBV12-3 or TRBV12-4 to TRBJ2-7, with TRBD1 identical over 8 bases. The CDR3 contains 15 residues. V shed 1 base, J shed 3 bases, and the junction held 5 bases outside the gene matches. The CDR3 spells CASSLGTGTYYEQYF. The CDR3 bases are TGTGCCAGCAGTTTAGGGACAGGGACATACTACGAGCAGTACTTC.

The chain carries TRBV29-1 and TRBJ1-1; 8 bases line up with TRBD1. CDR1 is SQVTM and CDR2 is ANQGSEA in the germline V gene. V was pared by 4 bases and J by 0 bases, with 4 bases of the junction left unmatched. The CDR3 sequence is 14 residues long. CDR3 sequence (DNA): TGCAGCGTTGCCGACAGGGGCATGAACACTGAAGCTTTCTTT. It is translated as CSVADRGMNTEAFF.

The chain carries TRBV6-5 and TRBJ1-2, with no clear D. This CDR3 is 15 amino acids long. CDR1 and CDR2 (germline): MNHEY, SVGAGI. Deletions cut 0 bases from V and 4 bases from J, with 12 bases between. The CDR3, as DNA: TGTGCCAGCAGTTACTCGGATGCGGGGTGCTATGGCTACACCTTC. It yields the protein CASSYSDAGCYGYTF.

The rearrangement uses TRBV4-1 and TRBJ1-1; D might be TRBD1 (6 bases). Trimming cost V 4 bases and J 7 bases, with 16 bases left between them. The germline V gene encodes CDR1 MGHRA and CDR2 YSYEKL. CDR3 length equals 14 residues. CDR3 sequence reads: CASSPTGGAFEAFF. As DNA, the CDR3 is TGCGCCAGCAGCCCCACGGGGGGGGCCTTTGAAGCTTTCTTT.

The chain recombines TRBV6-5 with TRBJ2-7; D is perhaps TRBD1 or TRBD2 (5 bases each). The CDR3 sequence is 13 residues long. V was cut by 2 bases and J by 7 bases, with 12 bases left in between. The germline V gene encodes CDR1 MNHEY and CDR2 SVGAGI. The CDR3 nucleotides are TGTGCCAGCAGTTACCCAGGGACCCGAGAGCAGTACTTC. Translated: CASSYPGTREQYF.

The rearrangement uses TRBV7-3 and TRBJ2-7, with 7 bases identical to TRBD2. This CDR3 is built from 14 residues. V was pared by 2 bases and J by 5 bases, with 6 bases of the junction left unmatched. CDR1 is SGHTA and CDR2 is FQGTGA in the germline V gene. CDR3 sequence reads: CASSLLGGFDEQYF. DNA of the CDR3: TGTGCCAGCAGCTTACTGGGGGGGTTCGACGAGCAGTACTTC. The full variable domain, in which reference TRBV7-3 and TRBJ2-7 provide the parts outside the CDR3, is GAGVSQTPSNKVTEKGKYVELRCDPISGHTALYWYRQSLGQGPEFLIYFQGTGAADDSGLPNDRFFAVRPEGSVSTLKIQRTERGDSAVYLCASSLLGGFDEQYFGPGTRLTVT.